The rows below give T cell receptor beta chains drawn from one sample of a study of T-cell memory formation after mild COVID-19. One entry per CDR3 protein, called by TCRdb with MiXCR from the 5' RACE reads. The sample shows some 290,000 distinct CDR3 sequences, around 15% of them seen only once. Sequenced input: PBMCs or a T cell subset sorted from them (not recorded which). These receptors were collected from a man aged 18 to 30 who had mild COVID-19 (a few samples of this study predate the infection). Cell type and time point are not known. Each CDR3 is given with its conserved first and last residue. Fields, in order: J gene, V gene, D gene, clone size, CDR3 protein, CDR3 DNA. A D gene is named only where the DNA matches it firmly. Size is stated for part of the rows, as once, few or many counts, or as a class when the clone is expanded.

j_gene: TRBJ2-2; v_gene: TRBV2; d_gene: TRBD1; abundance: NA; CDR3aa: CASSEETGTGANTGELFF; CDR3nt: TGTGCCAGCAGTGAGGAAACCGGGACAGGGGCCAACACCGGGGAGCTGTTTTTT
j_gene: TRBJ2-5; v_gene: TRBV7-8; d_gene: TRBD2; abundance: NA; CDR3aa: CASSPNGGIKETQYF; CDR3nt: TGTGCCAGCAGCCCTAACGGGGGGATTAAGGAGACCCAGTACTTC
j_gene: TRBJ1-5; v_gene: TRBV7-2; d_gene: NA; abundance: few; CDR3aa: CASSSRFSGWEPQHF; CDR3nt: TGTGCCAGCAGCTCCCGGTTTAGTGGATGGGAGCCCCAGCATTTT
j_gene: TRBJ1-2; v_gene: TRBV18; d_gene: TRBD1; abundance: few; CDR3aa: CASSPYSTGEPYGYTF; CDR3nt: TGTGCCAGCTCACCTTACTCGACAGGGGAGCCGTATGGCTACACCTTC
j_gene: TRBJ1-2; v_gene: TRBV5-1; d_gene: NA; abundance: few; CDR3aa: CASSSTDSYGYTF; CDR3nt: TGCGCCAGCAGCTCGACGGACAGCTATGGCTACACCTTC
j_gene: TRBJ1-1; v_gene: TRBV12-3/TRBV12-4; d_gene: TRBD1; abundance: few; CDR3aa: CASSEQPGQMNTEAFF; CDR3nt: TGTGCCAGCAGCGAACAGCCGGGACAGATGAACACTGAAGCTTTCTTT
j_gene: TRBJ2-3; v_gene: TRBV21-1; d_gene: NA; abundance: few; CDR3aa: CASSGRFTDTQYF; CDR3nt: TGTGCCAGCTCGGGGCGATTCACAGATACGCAGTATTTT
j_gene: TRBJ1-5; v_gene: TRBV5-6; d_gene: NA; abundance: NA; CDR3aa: CASSLMGGVDQPQHF; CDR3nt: TGTGCCAGCAGTCTGATGGGGGGCGTCGATCAGCCCCAGCATTTT
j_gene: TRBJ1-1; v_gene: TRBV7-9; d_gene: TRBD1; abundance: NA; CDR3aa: CASSAGDRGSGLDTEAFF; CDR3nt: TGTGCCAGCAGCGCAGGGGACAGGGGCTCGGGACTGGACACTGAAGCTTTCTTT
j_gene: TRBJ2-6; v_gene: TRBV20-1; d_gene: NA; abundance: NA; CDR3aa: CSASEVSGANVLTF; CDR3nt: TGCAGTGCTAGCGAGGTCTCTGGGGCCAACGTCCTGACTTTC
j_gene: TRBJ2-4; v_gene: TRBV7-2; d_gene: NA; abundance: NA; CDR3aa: CASSLEGAGANIQYF; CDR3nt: TGTGCCAGCAGCTTAGAAGGGGCGGGGGCCAACATTCAGTACTTC
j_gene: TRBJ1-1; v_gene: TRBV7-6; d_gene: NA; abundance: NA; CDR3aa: CASSLGGGLVAEAFF; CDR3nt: TGTGCCAGCAGCTTAGGGGGGGGGCTTGTGGCTGAAGCTTTCTTT
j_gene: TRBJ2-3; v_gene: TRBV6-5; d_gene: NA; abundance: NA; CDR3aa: CASSPLPGPDTQYF; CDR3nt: TGTGCCAGCAGTCCCTTACCGGGGCCAGATACGCAGTATTTT
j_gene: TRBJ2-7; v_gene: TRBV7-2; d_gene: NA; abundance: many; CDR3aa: CASSQTGLGSSYEQYF; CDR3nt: TGTGCCAGCAGCCAAACGGGACTCGGAAGCTCCTACGAGCAGTACTTC
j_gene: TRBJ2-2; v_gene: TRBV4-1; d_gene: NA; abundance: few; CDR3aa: CASSPGLPGELFF; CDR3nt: TGCGCCAGCAGCCCGGGACTCCCCGGGGAGCTGTTTTTT
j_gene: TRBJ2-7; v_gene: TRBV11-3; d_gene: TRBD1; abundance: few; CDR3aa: CASSRTGAYEQYF; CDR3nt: TGTGCCAGCAGCCGGACAGGGGCCTACGAGCAGTACTTC
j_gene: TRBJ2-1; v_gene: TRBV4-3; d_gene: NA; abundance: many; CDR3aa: CASSQDQEGGGPYNEQFF; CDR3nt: TGCGCCAGCAGCCAAGATCAGGAAGGAGGGGGCCCTTACAATGAGCAGTTCTTC
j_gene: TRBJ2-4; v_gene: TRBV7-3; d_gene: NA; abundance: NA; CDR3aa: CASSLKGENIQYF; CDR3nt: TGTGCCAGCAGCTTAAAAGGAGAAAACATTCAGTACTTC
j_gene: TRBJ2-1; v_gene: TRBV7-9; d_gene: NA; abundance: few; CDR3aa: CASSLEVRGSTAYNEQFF; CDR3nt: TGTGCCAGCAGCTTAGAGGTACGGGGGAGTACCGCCTACAATGAGCAGTTCTTC
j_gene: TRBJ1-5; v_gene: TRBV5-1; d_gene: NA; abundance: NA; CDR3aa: CASSLSGNSNQPQHF; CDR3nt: TGCGCCAGCAGCTTGTCGGGGAATAGCAATCAGCCCCAGCATTTT
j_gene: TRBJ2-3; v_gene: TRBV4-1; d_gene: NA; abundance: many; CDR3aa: CASSQDGGGGDTQYF; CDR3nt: TGCGCCAGCAGCCAAGATGGAGGGGGAGGAGATACGCAGTATTTT
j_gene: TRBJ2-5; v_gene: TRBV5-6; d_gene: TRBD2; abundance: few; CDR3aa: CASLRSGGRETQYF; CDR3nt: TGTGCCAGCCTCAGGTCGGGGGGTAGGGAGACCCAGTACTTC
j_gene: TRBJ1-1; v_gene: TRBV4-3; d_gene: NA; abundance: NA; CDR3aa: CASSHIDRNTEAFF; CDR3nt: TGCGCCAGCAGCCACATAGACAGGAACACTGAAGCTTTCTTT
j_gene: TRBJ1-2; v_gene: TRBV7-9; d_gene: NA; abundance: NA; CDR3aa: CASSLANPENYGYTF; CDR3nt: TGTGCCAGCAGCTTAGCCAATCCCGAGAACTATGGCTACACCTTC
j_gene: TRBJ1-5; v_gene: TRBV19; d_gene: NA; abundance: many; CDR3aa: CASTMAGVRPQHF; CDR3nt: TGTGCCAGTACCATGGCGGGGGTCCGGCCCCAGCATTTT
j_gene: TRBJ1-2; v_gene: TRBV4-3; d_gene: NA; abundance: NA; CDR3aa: CASSQDLKSGYTF; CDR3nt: TGCGCCAGCAGCCAAGATCTGAAGTCCGGCTACACCTTC
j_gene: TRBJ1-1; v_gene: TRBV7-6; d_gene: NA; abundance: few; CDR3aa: CASSRRANTEAFF; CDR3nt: TGTGCCAGCAGCCGCCGGGCGAACACTGAAGCTTTCTTT
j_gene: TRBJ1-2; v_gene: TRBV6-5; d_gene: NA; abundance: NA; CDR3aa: CASSPPSGQVYGYTF; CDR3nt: TGTGCCAGCAGTCCTCCCAGTGGGCAGGTCTATGGCTACACCTTC
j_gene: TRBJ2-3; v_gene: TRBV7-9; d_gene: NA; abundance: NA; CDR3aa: CASSLESLTLTSTDTQYF; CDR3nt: TGTGCCAGCAGCTTAGAGAGTCTAACCTTGACTAGCACAGATACGCAGTATTTT
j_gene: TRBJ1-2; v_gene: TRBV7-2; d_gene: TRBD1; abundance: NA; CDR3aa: CASSFTAGGGYTF; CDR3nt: TGTGCCAGCAGCTTTACCGCAGGGGGCGGCTACACCTTC
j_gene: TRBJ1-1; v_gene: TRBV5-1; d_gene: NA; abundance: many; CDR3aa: CASRVTESNTEAFF; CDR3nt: TGCGCCAGCAGAGTGACGGAATCAAACACTGAAGCTTTCTTT
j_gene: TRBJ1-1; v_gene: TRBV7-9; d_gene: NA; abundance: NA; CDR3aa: CATGIRSGLGNTEAFF; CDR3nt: TGTGCCACCGGAATCCGGAGCGGTTTAGGGAACACTGAAGCTTTCTTT
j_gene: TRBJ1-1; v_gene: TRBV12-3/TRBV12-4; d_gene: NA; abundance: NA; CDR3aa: CASSPDEGRVAFF; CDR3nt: TGTGCCAGCAGCCCCGACGAGGGCAGGGTCGCTTTCTTT
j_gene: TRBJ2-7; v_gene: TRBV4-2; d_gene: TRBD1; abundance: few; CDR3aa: CASSQIQGFSYEQYF; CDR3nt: TGTGCCAGCAGCCAAATACAGGGGTTCTCCTACGAGCAGTACTTC
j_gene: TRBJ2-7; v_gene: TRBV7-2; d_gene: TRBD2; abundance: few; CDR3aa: CASSLLAGGRYEQYF; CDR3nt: TGTGCCAGCAGCCTGCTAGCGGGGGGCCGCTACGAGCAGTACTTC
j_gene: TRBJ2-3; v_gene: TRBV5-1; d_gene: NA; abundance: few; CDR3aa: CASSQEADTQYF; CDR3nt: TGCGCCAGCAGCCAGGAGGCAGATACGCAGTATTTT
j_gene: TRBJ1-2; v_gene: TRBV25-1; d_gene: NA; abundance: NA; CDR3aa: CASSEFRLNGYTF; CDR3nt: TGTGCCAGCAGTGAATTTAGGCTAAATGGCTACACCTTC
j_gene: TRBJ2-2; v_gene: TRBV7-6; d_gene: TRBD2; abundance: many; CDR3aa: CASSFNAGGTGELFF; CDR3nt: TGTGCCAGCAGCTTTAACGCGGGGGGAACCGGGGAGCTGTTTTTT
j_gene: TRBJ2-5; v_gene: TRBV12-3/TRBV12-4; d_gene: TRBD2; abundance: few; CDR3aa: CASRSFGGGSQETQYF; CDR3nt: TGTGCCAGCAGGTCTTTTGGCGGGGGGTCTCAAGAGACCCAGTACTTC
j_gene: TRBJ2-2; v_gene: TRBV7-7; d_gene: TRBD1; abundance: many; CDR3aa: CASSPRGTPGAGELFF; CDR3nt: TGTGCTAGCAGCCCCAGGGGGACACCAGGCGCCGGGGAGCTGTTTTTT
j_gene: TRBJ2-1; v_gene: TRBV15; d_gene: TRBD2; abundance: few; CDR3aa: CATRHIERGYNEQFF; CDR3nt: TGTGCCACCAGACACATTGAGCGGGGTTACAATGAGCAGTTCTTC
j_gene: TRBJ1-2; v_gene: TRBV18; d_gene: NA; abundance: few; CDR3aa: CASSPMTLFGAISGYTF; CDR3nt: TGTGCCAGCTCACCGATGACTCTCTTCGGGGCCATCTCTGGCTACACCTTC
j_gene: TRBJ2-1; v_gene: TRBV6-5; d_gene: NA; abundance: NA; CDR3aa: CASSYYRGEQFF; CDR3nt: TGTGCCAGCAGTTATTACCGGGGCGAGCAGTTCTTC
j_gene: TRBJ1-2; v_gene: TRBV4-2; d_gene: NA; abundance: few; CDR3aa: CASSQVYGTDYGYTF; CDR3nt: TGTGCCAGCAGCCAAGTTTATGGTACCGACTATGGCTACACCTTC
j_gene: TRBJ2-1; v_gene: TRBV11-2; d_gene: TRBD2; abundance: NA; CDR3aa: CASSRGPSSGGRDEQFF; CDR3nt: TGTGCCAGCAGCCGAGGGCCGTCTAGCGGGGGTCGAGATGAGCAGTTCTTC
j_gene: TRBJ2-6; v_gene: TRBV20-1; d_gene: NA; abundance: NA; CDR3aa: CSARGVQVSGANVLTF; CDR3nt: TGCAGTGCTAGAGGGGTTCAAGTTTCTGGGGCCAACGTCCTGACTTTC
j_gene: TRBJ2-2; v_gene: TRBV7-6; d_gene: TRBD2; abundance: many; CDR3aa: CASSPAGGSRWELFF; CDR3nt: TGTGCCAGCAGCCCCGCCGGCGGGAGCCGTTGGGAGCTGTTTTTT
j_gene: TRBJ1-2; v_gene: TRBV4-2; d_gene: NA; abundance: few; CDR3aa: CASSQEPQGYGYTF; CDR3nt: TGTGCCAGCAGCCAAGAACCACAGGGATATGGCTACACCTTC
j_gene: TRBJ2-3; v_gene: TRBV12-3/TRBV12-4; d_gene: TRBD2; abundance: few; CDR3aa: CASSRRNLAGGPDTQYF; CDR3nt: TGTGCCAGCAGCCGTCGTAATTTAGCGGGGGGGCCAGATACGCAGTATTTT
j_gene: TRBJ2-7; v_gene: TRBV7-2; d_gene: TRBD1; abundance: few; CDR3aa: CASSVGQGFYEQYF; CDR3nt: TGTGCCAGCAGCGTAGGACAGGGGTTCTACGAGCAGTACTTC
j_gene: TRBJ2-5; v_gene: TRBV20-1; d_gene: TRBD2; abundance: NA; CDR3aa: CSAGDGLAGIQETQYF; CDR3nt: TGCAGTGCGGGAGATGGACTAGCGGGAATCCAAGAGACCCAGTACTTC
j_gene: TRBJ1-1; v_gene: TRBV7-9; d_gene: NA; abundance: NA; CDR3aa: CASSSSSNTEAFF; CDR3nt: TGTGCCAGCAGCTCGAGTTCCAACACTGAAGCTTTCTTT
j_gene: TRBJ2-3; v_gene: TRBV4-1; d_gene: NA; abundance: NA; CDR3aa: CASSQINPDTQYF; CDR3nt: TGCGCCAGCAGCCAAATTAACCCAGATACGCAGTATTTT
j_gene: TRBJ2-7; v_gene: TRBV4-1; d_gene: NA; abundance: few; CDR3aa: CASSQENSYEQYF; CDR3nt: TGCGCCAGCAGCCAAGAAAACAGCTACGAGCAGTACTTC
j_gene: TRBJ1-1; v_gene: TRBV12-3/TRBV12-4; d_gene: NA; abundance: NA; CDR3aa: CASSANRAWGAEAFF; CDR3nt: TGTGCCAGCAGTGCCAACAGGGCGTGGGGCGCTGAAGCTTTCTTT